These T cell receptor beta chains were read from a single sample in a study of blood T cells in healthy people across ages. Using its own MiXCR run on the 5' RACE reads, TCRdb lists one record per CDR3 protein. In the table there are hundreds of thousands of distinct CDR3 sequences, less than 80% of which are singletons. The sample was blood. The source of these receptors is a man aged 25-40 years in good health. Both conserved end residues are part of each CDR3. Each record gives: CDR3 length, D gene, clone size, V gene, J gene, CDR3 DNA, CDR3 protein. A D gene is named only where the DNA matches it firmly. Clone sizes are given selectively: once, few, many, or a class where the clone is expanded.

>17|TRBD2|-|TRBV6-5|TRBJ2-5
TGTGCCAGCAGTTACTCGATGAGCGGGGGGCTACAAGAGACCCAGTACTTC
CASSYSMSGGLQETQYF
>14|TRBD2|-|TRBV20-1|TRBJ2-3
TGCAGTGCGCTACTAGCGGGGGCACTTGAAACGCAGTATTTT
CSALLAGALETQYF
>18|TRBD2|-|TRBV7-8|TRBJ2-5
TGTGCCAGCAGCTACGGACTAGCGGGGGGGCAGTTAGGTGAGACCCAGTACTTC
CASSYGLAGGQLGETQYF
>13|-|-|TRBV5-1|TRBJ2-3
TGCGCCAGCAGCTCGTCTAGCGATGATACGCAGTATTTT
CASSSSSDDTQYF
>13|-|-|TRBV7-2|TRBJ2-3
TGTGCCAGCAGCTTAGGGGTGGGGGATACGCAGTATTTT
CASSLGVGDTQYF
>15|TRBD1|-|TRBV5-4|TRBJ1-2
TGTGCCAGCAGCTGGTCCAGGGGGACAGTTAATGGCTACACCTTC
CASSWSRGTVNGYTF
>13|-|-|TRBV6-1|TRBJ2-3
TGTGCCAGCAGTGTTCCAGGTGCCGATACGCAGTATTTT
CASSVPGADTQYF
>14|TRBD1|-|TRBV20-1|TRBJ2-3
TGCAGTGCAGCCCCGGGACAGGTAGAGGATACGCAGTATTTT
CSAAPGQVEDTQYF
>13|TRBD1|once|TRBV24-1|TRBJ2-7
TGTGCCACCAGTGATGGACAGGACTACGAGCAGTACTTC
CATSDGQDYEQYF
>16|-|-|TRBV7-9|TRBJ2-3
TGTGCCAGCAGCTCTCCCGGACGCGGGGCTAGAGATACGCAGTATTTT
CASSSPGRGARDTQYF
>16|TRBD1|-|TRBV7-2|TRBJ1-5
TGTGCCAGCAGCTTCGGACAGGGCGTAGATGGTCAGCCCCAGCATTTT
CASSFGQGVDGQPQHF
>14|TRBD2|once|TRBV2|TRBJ2-1
TGTGCCAGCAGACTGGGACTAGAGTACAATGAGCAGTTCTTC
CASRLGLEYNEQFF
>15|-|once|TRBV20-1|TRBJ1-2
TGCAGTGCTAGCACCGGGTTTGAGTTGTGGTATGGCTACACCTTC
CSASTGFELWYGYTF
>16|-|few|TRBV9|TRBJ2-1
TGTGCCAGCAGCGTAGCTGGAGGGACCACAGGAAATGAGCAGTTCTTC
CASSVAGGTTGNEQFF
>16|-|-|TRBV15|TRBJ2-4
TGTGCCACCAGCAGAGCGGGGGCCCTAGCCAAAAACATTCAGTACTTC
CATSRAGALAKNIQYF
>15|-|-|TRBV6-1|TRBJ1-5
TGTGCCAGCAGCCGGACGGCTATTAGCGATCAGCCCCAGCATTTT
CASSRTAISDQPQHF
>15|-|once|TRBV9|TRBJ1-2
TGTGCCAGCAGCGTAGCGGCGGAGGTATCATATGGCTACACCTTC
CASSVAAEVSYGYTF
>13|-|-|TRBV30|TRBJ1-2
TGTGCCTGGAGTGAGGGACAACTCCTCTCCTACACCTTC
CAWSEGQLLSYTF
>15|-|-|TRBV20-1|TRBJ2-5
TGCAGTGCCAGGGACGGGACTGCAGTAACGGAGACCCAGTACTTC
CSARDGTAVTETQYF
>17|TRBD2|-|TRBV7-2|TRBJ2-3
TGTGCCAGCAGCCATCAGAGTAGGCGGGGGGGGGCAGATACGCAGTATTTT
CASSHQSRRGGADTQYF
>16|TRBD1|-|TRBV7-8|TRBJ2-1
TGTGCCAGCAGCTTTACGGGACAGGACTCCTACAATGAGCAGTTCTTC
CASSFTGQDSYNEQFF
>13|-|-|TRBV20-1|TRBJ2-1
TGCAGTGCTGCTGAGAACCCCGCCTACGAGCAGTTCTTC
CSAAENPAYEQFF
>16|-|-|TRBV5-1|TRBJ2-6
TGCGCCAGCAGCCCTATACACTCATCTGGGGCCAACGTCCTGACTTTC
CASSPIHSSGANVLTF
>11|-|few|TRBV7-2|TRBJ1-1
TGTGCCAGCAGCCCCACCACTGAAGCTTTCTTT
CASSPTTEAFF
>15|-|-|TRBV6-1|TRBJ2-1
TGTGCCAGCAGATTGGTTTTTGGTACCTACAATGAGCAGTTCTTC
CASRLVFGTYNEQFF
>14|-|few|TRBV28|TRBJ1-5
TGTGCCAGCGGGTGGGGATCCGGGAATCAGCCCCAGCATTTT
CASGWGSGNQPQHF
>17|-|-|TRBV5-6|TRBJ2-6
TGTGCCAGCAACTTGGTCCTCAGGGACTCTGGGGCCAACGTCCTGACTTTC
CASNLVLRDSGANVLTF
>15|TRBD1|once|TRBV5-1|TRBJ2-7
TGCGCCAGCAGCTTGGGGGACAGCAGGCTCTACGAGCAGTACTTC
CASSLGDSRLYEQYF
>13|-|-|TRBV20-1|TRBJ2-1
TGCAGTGCTGCCAGCGTGGCCTACAATGAGCAGTTCTTC
CSAASVAYNEQFF
>14|-|-|TRBV9|TRBJ2-3
TGTGCCAGCAGTGCCGCTAGCGACGCAGATACGCAGTATTTT
CASSAASDADTQYF
>15|TRBD1|-|TRBV20-1|TRBJ1-5
TGCAGTGCTAGACCCCGGACAGGGGATGGTCAGCCCCAGCATTTT
CSARPRTGDGQPQHF
>14|TRBD2|-|TRBV27|TRBJ2-3
TGTGCCAGCAGTGTGCGAAGCGGGGGGGATACGCAGTATTTT
CASSVRSGGDTQYF
>14|-|-|TRBV7-2|TRBJ2-5
TGTGCCAGCAGTCTCGGGCACATTGGGGAGACCCAGTACTTC
CASSLGHIGETQYF
>13|-|few|TRBV29-1|TRBJ1-2
TGCAGCGTTGATTACTATAGGGGGTATGGCTACACCTTC
CSVDYYRGYGYTF
>15|-|-|TRBV15|TRBJ2-5
TGTGCCACCAGCAGAGCTTATTTGAGGGAAGAGACCCAGTACTTC
CATSRAYLREETQYF